One and the same sample provided the 15 T cell receptor beta chains below, sequenced in a study of T cell responses to AZD1222 COVID-19 vaccine. Profiling relied on immunoSEQ multiplex PCR, and the TCRdb table lists in-frame clones only, not all of them. The repertoire consists of approximately 110,000 clones, with just under 90% occurring once and the leading ten covering 4.4%. The sample consisted of peripheral blood, taken on day 0 of AZD1222 vaccination. The receptors originated from an adult in good health.

The rearrangement uses TRBV2 and TRBJ2-1, with D perhaps matching TRBD2 (5 bases). V lost 3 bases, J lost 6 bases, and 15 bases lay in between. The CDR3 loop spans 15 amino acids. CDR1 and CDR2 (germline): SNHLY, FYNNEI. As DNA, the CDR3 is TGTGCCAGCAGTGACGGACTTGTCTCTCCCAATGAGCAGTTCTTC. Translation: CASSDGLVSPNEQFF. The variable domain in full, with the rest retrieved from reference TRBV2 and TRBJ2-1, is EPEVTQTPSHQVTQMGQEVILRCVPISNHLYFYWYRQILGQKVEFLVSFYNNEISEKSEIFDDQFSVERPDGSNFTLKIRSTKLEDSAMYFCASSDGLVSPNEQFFGPGTRLTVL.

The CDR3 nucleotides read TGTGCCAGCAGTTACGACGGGAGTCCGGTAGAAGCTTTCTTT. It is translated as CASSYDGSPVEAFF. This chain joins TRBV6-5 and TRBJ1-1, with unresolved D. V was clipped by 2 bases and J by 8 bases, with 15 bases between them. The CDR3 is 14 amino acids. CDR1 MNHEY and CDR2 SVGAGI come from the germline V gene.

This chain uses TRBV25-1 with TRBJ1-2; D not resolved. The V end lost 6 bases, the J end lost 0 bases, and 14 bases lay between the germline ends. This CDR3 comprises 15 residues. Germline lookup yields CDR1 MGHDK and CDR2 SYGVNS. CDR3: CASSQSSAANYGYTF. The CDR3 region has the DNA TGTGCCAGCAGCCAAAGTTCGGCGGCTAACTATGGCTACACCTTC.

This rearrangement joins TRBV4-1 to TRBJ1-5, with D uncertain. Trimming removed 0 bases from V and 0 bases from J, with 9 bases in between. The CDR3 extends over 16 amino acids. Germline-derived CDR1 and CDR2 are MGHRA and YSYEKL. The CDR3 sequence is CASSQEGHPSNQPQHF. The CDR3 DNA reads TGCGCCAGCAGCCAAGAAGGGCACCCTAGCAATCAGCCCCAGCATTTT.

J is TRBJ1-6 and V is TRBV30; D is ambiguous. Between the trimmed V and J ends, which lost 0 bases and 7 bases, there was a span of 10 bases. The CDR3 runs 14 residues. Germline lookup yields CDR1 GTSNPN and CDR2 SVGIG (reference sequence). The CDR3 region is CAWSVLTENSPLHF. The CDR3, as DNA: TGTGCCTGGAGTGTTTTGACCGAAAATTCACCCCTCCACTTT.

The chain combines TRBV30 with TRBJ2-1, with D hard to call. Germline values: CDR1 GTSNPN, CDR2 SVGIG (reference sequence). The CDR3 contains 16 residues. Trimming cost V 2 bases and J 7 bases, with 21 bases left between them. The CDR3: CAWSLPVALSGNEQFF. The CDR3 coding sequence is TGTGCCTGGAGTCTACCTGTAGCCCTCTCGGGTAATGAGCAGTTCTTC.

V and J are TRBV6-5 and TRBJ2-7; D uncertain. The V and J ends lost 2 bases and 9 bases respectively, with 8 bases between them. This CDR3 has 11 amino acids. The germline V gene has CDR1 MNHEY and CDR2 SVGAGI. DNA for the CDR3: TGTGCCAGCAGTTACGGGGTCGGGCAGTACTTC. Protein: CASSYGVGQYF.

This clone was seen ten or more times. The chain uses TRBV30 and TRBJ2-5, with 8 bases lining up with TRBD1. V trimming: 1 base; J trimming: 4 bases; junction bases outside the gene matches: 2. There are 13 residues in the CDR3. CDR1 and CDR2 from the germline V gene are GTSNPN and SVGIG (reference sequence). The CDR3 sequence: CAWSEDRGETQYF. The CDR3 coding sequence is TGTGCCTGGAGTGAAGACAGGGGAGAGACCCAGTACTTC.

This clone is a singleton in its sample. The gene calls are TRBV7-9 and TRBJ2-2, with D maybe TRBD2 (6 bases). CDR1 SEHNR and CDR2 FQNEAQ come from the germline V gene (reference sequence). The CDR3 totals 14 residues. The V gene lost 4 bases and the J gene lost 6 bases, with 12 bases spanning the gap. The CDR3 spells CASSYTSQPGELFF. The CDR3 nucleotides are TGTGCCAGCAGCTATACTAGCCAGCCCGGGGAGCTGTTTTTT.

The V and J genes are TRBV5-1 and TRBJ1-2, with D perhaps matching TRBD1 (5 bases). V was trimmed by 0 bases and J by 8 bases, leaving 14 bases between them. This CDR3 region has 14 residues. The germline V gene has CDR1 SGHRS and CDR2 YFSETQ. CDR3 sequence (DNA): TGCGCCAGCAGCTTGGGGGGCACTACGAAAGGCTACACCTTC. It yields the protein CASSLGGTTKGYTF.

CDR3 coding DNA: TGTGCCAGTAGTTTTCAAGCGGGGTCCTCGGATGAGCAGTTCTTC. As protein: CASSFQAGSSDEQFF. This chain links TRBV19 with TRBJ2-1, with 7 bases lining up with TRBD2. Trimming took 5 bases from V and 8 from J; bases not matched to a gene: 12. Germline assignment: CDR1 LNHDA and CDR2 SQIVND (reference sequence). The CDR3 runs 15 residues.

The chain links TRBV11-1 to TRBJ1-6; D gene unclear. Trimming removed 8 bases from V and 5 bases from J, with 10 bases in between. Germline-derived CDR1 and CDR2 are SGHAT and FQDESV (reference sequence). The CDR3 runs 13 residues. CDR3 region: CASGFNNNSPLHF. In DNA, the CDR3 is TGTGCCAGCGGATTTAACAATAATTCACCCCTCCACTTT.

This chain's CDR3 is CASSLKDRGNNEKLFF. Written as DNA, the CDR3 is TGTGCCAGCAGCCTTAAGGACAGGGGGAATAATGAAAAACTGTTTTTT. V is TRBV7-2 and J is TRBJ1-4; 10 nucleotides line up with TRBD1. V lost 5 bases and J lost 4; bases outside the gene matches: 7. Germline CDR1 is SGHTA and CDR2 is FQGNSA. The CDR3 is 16 amino acids.

This clone was counted once. The chain links TRBV6-1 to TRBJ1-5, with D possibly matching TRBD1 (5 bases). Germline V lookup: CDR1 MNHNS, CDR2 SASEGT. The CDR3 totals 14 residues. V was clipped by 2 bases and J by 5 bases, with 10 bases between them. This CDR3 reads CASSERKTDQPQHF. CDR3 nucleotides: TGTGCCAGCAGTGAACGGAAGACAGATCAGCCCCAGCATTTT.

V usage is TRBV29-1 and J usage is TRBJ1-4; D unresolved. The CDR3 is made up of 13 amino acids. Trimming took off 1 base at V and 8 bases at J, with 11 bases between the two ends. Germline V gene data show CDR1 as SQVTM and CDR2 as ANQGSEA. CDR3 coding DNA: TGCAGCGTTGAAGTCCGACAAGGGGAAAAACTGTTTTTT. It is translated as CSVEVRQGEKLFF.